The 25 T cell receptor beta chains in this list originate from one sample, sequenced in a study of blood T cell repertoires in COVID-19. TCRdb keeps only in-frame clones here, not all; method: immunoSEQ multiplex PCR. The sample comprises about 160,000 clones, about nine tenths of which are singletons, and 5.5% to 7.5% rests with the top ten. The sequencing input was peripheral blood. These receptor sequences come from a man aged 80 or over with acute or convalescent COVID-19.

The chain employs TRBV28 and TRBJ1-1, with D unresolved. Trimming stripped 4 bases from V and 5 bases from J, with 8 bases between. CDR1 MDHEN and CDR2 SYDVKM come from the germline V gene. CDR3 length equals 12 residues. This CDR3 is CASSYYGTEAFF. CDR3 nucleotides: TGTGCCAGCAGTTACTACGGAACTGAAGCTTTCTTT. Supplemented by reference TRBV28 and TRBJ1-1, the full variable domain reads DVKVTQSSRYLVKRTGEKVFLECVQDMDHENMFWYRQDPGLGLRLIYFSYDVKMKEKGDIPEGYSVSREKKERFSLILESASTNQTSMYLCASSYYGTEAFFGQGTRLTVV.

CDR3 bases: TGTGCCACCACCGGGGGAGTGGGCACTGAAGCTTTCTTT. This translates into CATTGGVGTEAFF. The chain combines TRBV24-1 with TRBJ1-1; D may be TRBD1 (5 bases). The V gene lost 8 bases and the J gene lost 4 bases, with 13 bases spanning the gap. This CDR3 spans 13 amino acids. Germline V CDR1 and CDR2: KGHDR, SFDVKD.

The V gene is TRBV5-1, the J gene TRBJ2-1; 11 bases align to TRBD2. Germline lookup yields CDR1 SGHRS and CDR2 YFSETQ. The CDR3 loop spans 16 amino acids. Trimming cost V 2 bases and J 8 bases; bases outside gene matches: 9. The CDR3 sequence: CASSFRLAGRGDEQFF. The DNA for the CDR3 is TGCGCCAGCAGCTTCCGACTAGCGGGGAGGGGGGATGAGCAGTTCTTC.

The chain joins TRBV7-9 to TRBJ1-5; 9 bases are a match to TRBD1. Germline V CDR1 and CDR2: SEHNR, FQNEAQ (reference sequence). The CDR3 extends over 14 amino acids. V lost 1 base and J lost 6; bases outside the gene matches: 1. The CDR3 nucleotides are TGTGCCAGCAGCTTAGGACAGGGGGGTCAGCCCCAGCATTTT. As protein: CASSLGQGGQPQHF.

The CDR3 bases are TGCGCCAGCAGTGAGTCGGGCGCAGGGACCTACGAGCAGTACTTC. Protein sequence: CASSESGAGTYEQYF. The genes are TRBV10-1 and TRBJ2-7; D possibly corresponds to TRBD1 (5 bases). CDR3 length: 15 amino acids. Germline V gene lookup returns CDR1 WNHNN and CDR2 SYGVQD (reference sequence). Trimming took 0 bases from V and 2 from J, leaving 11 bases between them.

The chain links TRBV6-5 to TRBJ2-1; 8 nucleotides align to TRBD2. CDR1 and CDR2 (germline): MNHEY, SVGAGI. Trimming cost V 4 bases and J 7 bases; bases outside gene matches: 9. The CDR3 is 15 amino acids. Here the CDR3 DNA reads TGTGCCAGCAGTTCTGGCGGGAGGCCTGGGAATGAGCAGTTCTTC. This codes for CASSSGGRPGNEQFF.

The J gene is TRBJ2-1, the V gene TRBV6-6, with 8 bases that match TRBD2. CDR1 is MNHNY and CDR2 is SVGAGI in the germline V gene (reference sequence). V gave up 5 bases and J gave up 10 bases; unmatched junction bases: 16. The length of the CDR3 is 16 residues. The CDR3 spells CASSPSDGLARDEQFF. CDR3 DNA sequence: TGTGCCAGCAGTCCCTCGGATGGACTAGCTAGGGACGAGCAGTTCTTC.

The chain uses TRBV4-2 and TRBJ1-2, with TRBD1 matching over 7 bases. The V and J ends lost 6 bases and 2 bases, in that order; junction bases with no gene match: 6. This CDR3 region has 14 residues. CDR1 LGHNA and CDR2 YNFKEQ come from the germline V gene. The CDR3 sequence: CASRRDSSNYGYTF. The DNA for the CDR3 is TGTGCCAGCAGACGGGACAGCTCAAACTATGGCTACACCTTC.

The rearrangement links TRBV4-1 to TRBJ1-2; 11 nucleotides align to TRBD1. Trimming cost V 1 base and J 3 bases; bases outside gene matches: 4. The CDR3 has 16 residues. Germline CDR1 is MGHRA and CDR2 is YSYEKL. In DNA, the CDR3 is TGCGCCAGCAGCCAAGGGACAGGGGGCGCGGACTATGGCTACACCTTC. Its protein product is CASSQGTGGADYGYTF.

The chain uses TRBV27 and TRBJ1-1, with D unresolved. In germline, CDR1 is MNHEY, CDR2 SMNVEV (reference sequence). Trimming stripped 5 bases from V and 5 bases from J, with 15 bases between. This CDR3 is built from 14 residues. The CDR3 nucleotides read TGTGCCAGCAGTCGGTTCGCCTCCGGGACTGAAGCTTTCTTT. Its protein product is CASSRFASGTEAFF.

The chain employs TRBV18 and TRBJ2-1; 14 nucleotides agree with TRBD2. In germline, CDR1 is KGHSH, CDR2 LQKENI. This CDR3 spans 16 amino acids. V trimming: 5 bases; J trimming: 8 bases; junction bases outside the gene matches: 8. The DNA for the CDR3 is TGTGCCAGCTCATCGACCGGGACTAGCGGGAGCTATGAGCAGTTCTTC. Amino acids: CASSSTGTSGSYEQFF.

A few counts support this clone. The V call is TRBV2, the J call TRBJ2-5, with TRBD1 identical over 7 bases. Germline values: CDR1 SNHLY, CDR2 FYNNEI. The CDR3 length is 14 residues. Trimming took 8 bases from V and 1 from J; bases not matched to a gene: 7. CDR3 loop: CASSWTGSQETQYF. DNA for the CDR3: TGTGCCAGCTCCTGGACAGGCTCCCAAGAGACCCAGTACTTC.

The chain's CDR3 is CASSSSRSGASVAFF. The CDR3 nucleotides are TGTGCCAGCAGTTCGAGCAGATCAGGGGCCTCGGTAGCTTTCTTT. The chain recombines TRBV6-2 or TRBV6-3 with TRBJ1-1; tentatively, D is TRBD1 (6 bases). Germline loops: CDR1 MNHEY, CDR2 SVGEGT. The germline V and J ends were trimmed by 4 bases and 10 bases, with 22 bases remaining between them. This CDR3 spans 15 amino acids.

The chain is built from TRBV19 and TRBJ2-6, with 7 bases lining up with TRBD1. J was trimmed by 0 bases and V by 7 bases; bases with no gene match: 6. This CDR3 is 16 amino acids long. The V gene's germline CDR1 is LNHDA and CDR2 SQIVND (reference sequence). CDR3 DNA: TGTGCCAGTACGGACAGGACAGTCTCTGGGGCCAACGTCCTGACTTTC. Protein product: CASTDRTVSGANVLTF.

This clone has just a few counts. The J gene is TRBJ1-1, the V gene TRBV5-4, with no clear D. The length of the CDR3 is 14 residues. The germline CDR1 and CDR2 sequences are SGHNT and YYREEE (reference sequence). Trimming took off 4 bases at V and 4 bases at J, with 14 bases between the two ends. CDR3 loop: CASSRGGLGTEAFF. CDR3 coding DNA: TGTGCCAGCAGCCGGGGAGGGTTGGGCACTGAAGCTTTCTTT.

The CDR3 DNA sequence: TGCGCCAGCAGCATAGACAGGGGTTTAGGCTATGGCTACACCTTC. As protein: CASSIDRGLGYGYTF. The chain employs TRBV10-2 and TRBJ1-2; 8 nucleotides match TRBD1. The J segment lost 4 bases and the V segment lost 6 bases, leaving 10 bases of the junction unmatched. Per germline, CDR1 WSHSY and CDR2 SAAADI. The CDR3 contains 15 residues.

This clone was observed once. V usage is TRBV27 and J usage is TRBJ1-2, with D perhaps TRBD1 (5 bases). V lost 8 bases and J 7 bases, leaving 14 bases between the germline ends. CDR3 size: 12 residues. CDR1 MNHEY and CDR2 SMNVEV come from the germline V gene (reference sequence). Written as DNA, the CDR3 is TGTGCCAGCGGTATATGGGGGGGTGGCTACACCTTC. It is translated as CASGIWGGGYTF.

Remarks on this clone: The junction differs from germline at one of its ends, possibly a read error. The CDR3 protein is CASSRGQIYGYIF. The CDR3 coding sequence is TGTGCCAGCAGCCGTGGACAGATCTATGGCTACATCTTC. The genes are TRBV7-2 and TRBJ1-2, with a possible D match to TRBD1 (6 bases). Germline V gives CDR1 SGHTA, CDR2 FQGNSA. This CDR3 spans 13 amino acids. Based on the CDR3 plus reference TRBV7-2 and TRBJ1-2, the full variable domain is GAGVSQSPSNKVTEKGKDVELRCDPISGHTALYWYRQSLGQGLEFLIYFQGNSAPDKSGLPSDRFSAERTGGSVSTLTIQRTQQEDSAVYLCASSRGQIYGYIFGSGTRLTVV.

CDR3 nucleotides: TGTGCCAGCAGCCGAGAGTCCCTAGCGGGCAATGAGCAGTTCTTC. Its translation: CASSRESLAGNEQFF. The chain carries TRBV3-1 (or the pseudogene TRBV3-2) and TRBJ2-1; 8 bases line up with TRBD2. Germline V gene lookup returns CDR1 LGHDT and CDR2 YNNKEL (reference sequence). V was clipped by 4 bases and J by 6 bases; unmatched bases: 8. The CDR3 sequence is 15 residues long.

The genes are TRBV28 and TRBJ2-4; 7 nucleotides line up with TRBD1. This CDR3 has 15 residues. CDR1 is MDHEN and CDR2 is SYDVKM in the germline V gene. The V and J ends lost 5 bases and 9 bases, in that order; junction bases with no gene match: 13. This CDR3 is CASSPTDRLKGIQYF. In DNA form, the CDR3 reads TGTGCCAGCAGTCCGACGGACAGGCTCAAGGGCATTCAGTACTTC.

This clone has a single count. V is TRBV7-9 and J is TRBJ2-7, with TRBD1 identical over 9 bases. V was clipped by 3 bases and J by 4 bases; unmatched bases: 10. The length of the CDR3 is 16 residues. CDR1 and CDR2 from the germline V gene are SEHNR and FQNEAQ (reference sequence). CDR3 DNA sequence: TGTGCCAGCAGCTTCCCTCTGACAGGGGGACTTTACGAGCAGTACTTC. Translating it yields CASSFPLTGGLYEQYF. Full variable domain (rest looked up from reference TRBV7-9 and TRBJ2-7): DTGVSQNPRHKITKRGQNVTFRCDPISEHNRLYWYRQTLGQGPEFLTYFQNEAQLEKSRLLSDRFSAERPKGSFSTLEIQRTEQGDSAMYLCASSFPLTGGLYEQYFGPGTRLTVT.

The chain is built from TRBV28 and TRBJ2-2; 8 bases fit TRBD2. The V segment lost 5 bases and the J segment 6 bases; nucleotides outside the gene matches: 5. In germline, CDR1 is MDHEN, CDR2 SYDVKM. The CDR3 loop spans 14 amino acids. This CDR3 reads CASSGAGGPGELFF. The CDR3 coding sequence is TGTGCCAGCAGTGGGGCGGGAGGCCCCGGGGAGCTGTTTTTT.

The genes are TRBV7-2 and TRBJ2-7, with D perhaps matching TRBD1 (6 bases). This CDR3 has 15 amino acids. Trimming shortened V by 1 base and J by 4 bases, and 14 bases separated the two germline ends. The germline V gene has CDR1 SGHTA and CDR2 FQGNSA. The DNA for the CDR3 is TGTGCCAGCAGCTTAGTACAGGGACATCAGTACGAGCAGTACTTC. This codes for CASSLVQGHQYEQYF.

The J gene is TRBJ2-5, the V gene TRBV18, with D tentatively TRBD1 (5 bases). CDR1 and CDR2 (germline): KGHSH, LQKENI. This CDR3 spans 14 amino acids. V dropped 1 base and J dropped 4 bases, with 10 bases sitting between them. The CDR3 loop reads CASSPRTQGETQYF. CDR3 nucleotide sequence: TGTGCCAGCTCACCACGGACCCAGGGAGAGACCCAGTACTTC.

This chain uses TRBV12-3 or TRBV12-4 with TRBJ1-2; D is undetermined. The CDR3 is 11 residues long. Trimming stripped 6 bases from V and 8 bases from J, with 10 bases between. The CDR3 sequence: CASRGARGYTF. The CDR3 DNA follows: TGTGCCAGCAGGGGAGCAAGGGGCTACACCTTC.